The clone carrying this T cell receptor (beta chain) was picked up a small number of times. The sample is drawn from a study of shared T cell receptors in the human thymus. Sequenced by immunoSEQ multiplex PCR; TCRdb stores in-frame clones only, minus some. Of 600,000 to 900,000 clones detected, 70% to 90% appear once; the ten largest clones hold roughly 0.01%. These data also formed part of another study, on human thymus T cells. As that study records: Corrective cardiac surgery supplied the resected thymus tissue. Across thymic and blood repertoires, the usage of V and J genes appeared to be biased. Unrelated people showed highly overlapping thymic repertoires, related research reported.

The sequence derives from a girl in the first two years of life with a congenital heart defect. Sample: thymocytes.

The CDR3 sequence: CSVPTKIEQVNYGYTF. The CDR3 bases are TGCAGCGTTCCGACGAAAATCGAACAGGTGAACTATGGCTACACCTTC. The chain carries TRBV29-1 and TRBJ1-2, with D perhaps TRBD1 (5 bases). CDR1 is SQVTM, CDR2 ANQGSEA, per germline. V shed 5 bases and J shed 2 bases, with 21 bases lying between them. CDR3 size: 16 residues.